The sequence of this TCR beta chain was determined in a study of OX40 agonist ivuxolimab in advanced cancers. With respect to the entire study: Ivuxolimab was an agonistic, fully human IgG2 monoclonal antibody directed against OX40 (CD134), a costimulatory receptor. Intravenous ivuxolimab was administered to patients every 2 weeks at six dose levels: 0.01, 0.1, 0.3, 1.5, 3 and 10 mg/kg. Among the roughly 54 dose-escalation patients, some 20 had hepatocellular carcinoma, roughly 15 melanoma, 9 renal cell carcinoma and 9 head and neck cancer. The dose-escalation cohort was almost 85% male with a mean age of approximately 59 years, ranging from about 23 to 85. Patients were allowed to have had prior anti-PD-1, anti-PD-L1 or anti-CTLA-4 therapy, and less than 45% of the dose-escalation patients had previously received checkpoint inhibitors. Partial responses were achieved by three dose-escalation patients, of whom one had hepatocellular carcinoma and two had cutaneous melanoma. The purpose of peripheral TCRbeta sequencing was to test whether ivuxolimab changed TCR sequence diversity and led to clonal T-cell expansion. The monotherapy dose-escalation portion (N = 52 patients) of the phase I ivuxolimab trial is reported in the paper. Beyond this particular receptor, the publication reports: Low levels of normalized T-cell clonal expansion were also seen in some patients who did not respond. Antigen specificity was not determined for the clonally expanded peripheral T cells. Clonal expansion of both CD4+ and CD8+ blood T cells was observed from baseline to week 6 at doses 0.1 to 3.0 mg/kg. In the 0.1-3.0 mg/kg groups, partial responders had among the lowest normalized peripheral clonal expansion, particularly in CD8+ T cells. On average, CD8+ T cells showed more expanded clones than CD4+ T cells after ivuxolimab.

The trial excluded patients who had a history of autoimmune disease or who were on systemic immunosuppression. Peripheral blood for TCR sequencing was drawn from every dose cohort at baseline, at cycle 4 day 1 and at cycle 7 day 1. Samples were obtained from an open-label, multicenter, first-in-human phase I dose-escalation trial of ivuxolimab. Adults with locally advanced or metastatic head and neck squamous cell, hepatocellular, melanoma or renal cell carcinoma were enrolled in the trial. CD4+ and CD8+ T cells were sorted separately from peripheral blood before TCR sequencing. The table lists this clone with a few counts. Its specific antigen is unknown. Base qualities are missing; no much larger clone stands one base away. The CDR3 spans 15 residues, from the cysteine through the phenylalanine. The read is trimmed to its CDR3 DNA, 45 bases read in frame from base 1. The junction carries 13 bases between V and J, which are trimmed by 0 bases and 5 bases respectively. Per the germline V gene (reference sequence), SEHNR is the CDR1 and FQNEAQ is the CDR2.

For sequencing of the TCRbeta CDR3 region, genomic DNA was extracted from the sorted cells. TCRbeta CDR3 regions were sequenced using the immunoSEQ Assay. Here the immuneACCESS table is served through TCRdb, limited to in-frame sequences with V and J called. Missing clones are a known gap in these copies; in checked studies unresolved V genes cover under half, and the rest lacks a known reason. For this sample the table gives more than 85,000 clones, of which under 95% were detected only once. Roughly 1.6% of the sample is taken by the ten largest. Here the sequenced sample was CD4+ or CD8+ T cells sorted from blood, taken in a trial of the OX40 agonist ivuxolimab. Recombination connected TRBV7-9 to TRBJ2-5, with TRBD2 as a weak D call on 5 bases. This receptor was taken from an adult with an advanced solid tumor such as melanoma, head and neck, liver or kidney cancer. Here is the DNA: TGTGCCAGCAGCTTAGCCAGGTCGTCGGGGGAGACCCAGTACTTC. This codes for CASSLARSSGETQYF.